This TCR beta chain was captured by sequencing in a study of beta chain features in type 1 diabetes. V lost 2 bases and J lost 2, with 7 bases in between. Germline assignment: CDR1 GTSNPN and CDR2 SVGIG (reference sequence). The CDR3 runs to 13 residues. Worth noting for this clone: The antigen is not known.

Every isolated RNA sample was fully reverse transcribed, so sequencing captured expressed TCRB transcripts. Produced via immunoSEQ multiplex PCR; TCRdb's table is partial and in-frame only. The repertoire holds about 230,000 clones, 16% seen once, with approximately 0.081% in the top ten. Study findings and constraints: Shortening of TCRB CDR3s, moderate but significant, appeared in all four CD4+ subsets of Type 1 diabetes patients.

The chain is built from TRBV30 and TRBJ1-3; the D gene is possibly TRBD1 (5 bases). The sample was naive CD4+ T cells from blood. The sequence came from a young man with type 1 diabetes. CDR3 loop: CAWSSGTGNTIYF. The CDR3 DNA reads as TGTGCCTGGAGTTCAGGGACTGGAAACACCATATATTTT.